The present T cell receptor (beta chain) was sequenced within a study of CD8 T cell repertoires and HIV-1 epitope variants. Across the whole study: Controls were a CMV, EBV and flu peptide pool, Ebola AY9 negative control, and no-peptide well. Separate from the cultures, 1M uncultured T cells served as baseline.

Comments on this clone: The target antigen is unknown.

Germline CDR1 SGHRS, CDR2 YFSETQ. Germline trimming cut 4 bases from V and 0 bases from J; bases unmatched to any gene: 13. The CDR3 has 18 amino acids. Profiled with immunoSEQ multiplex PCR; TCRdb holds only in-frame clones, not every one. The sample has approximately 5,000 clones; 60% to 65% are singletons. The chain carries TRBV5-1 and TRBJ2-1, with TRBD2 matching 7 bases. The source material was cultured CD8+ T cells derived from PBMCs. This TCR derives from a male donor with HIV. The CDR3 DNA reads TGCGCCAGCAGCACTGGCCTAGCGGTCGGCTCCTCCTACAATGAGCAGTTCTTC. Translating gives CASSTGLAVGSSYNEQFF.